This is a list of T cell receptor beta chains from one sample in a study of T cells in Graves' hyperthyroidism and ophthalmopathy. One entry per CDR3 protein, called by TCRdb with MiXCR from the multiplex PCR reads. The table shows some 600,000 distinct CDR3 sequences, with 14% occurring only once. Sequenced input: blood. Receptors originate from a woman aged 25 to 45 with Graves' hyperthyroidism that later progressed to Graves' ophthalmopathy. Each CDR3 is given with its conserved first and last residue. The D gene is left open where the match is weak.

j_gene | v_gene | d_gene | CDR3aa
TRBJ2-7 | TRBV10-3 | NA | CAISEVPSGEQYF
TRBJ1-2 | TRBV2 | NA | CASRDMGYGYTF
TRBJ2-1 | TRBV27 | TRBD2 | CASSPPGLADNEQFF
TRBJ2-1 | TRBV24-1 | TRBD2 | CATSDRASGIVNEQFF
TRBJ2-1 | TRBV7-6 | NA | CASSRILGSSYNEQFF
TRBJ1-1 | TRBV7-2 | NA | CAGGQQNTEAFF
TRBJ1-2 | TRBV12-5 | NA | CASGTASGTSYGYTF
TRBJ2-1 | TRBV6-4 | TRBD1 | CASSVEGARPWGEQFF
TRBJ2-7 | TRBV11-2 | TRBD2 | CASSPYSGLAVEEYF
TRBJ2-2 | TRBV5-1 | NA | CASSSWGGTGELFF
TRBJ2-7 | TRBV6-5 | TRBD1 | CASSYDRAISSYEQYF
TRBJ2-7 | TRBV19 | NA | CASRQGGLPEIYEQYF
TRBJ2-1 | TRBV20-1 | TRBD2 | CSARAPRDSGRVNEQFF
TRBJ1-5 | TRBV18 | NA | CASRRGLGDQPQHF
TRBJ2-7 | TRBV3-1 | NA | CASSQGYEQYF
TRBJ2-1 | TRBV6-1 | TRBD2 | CASSESLTSGYNEQFF
TRBJ1-6 | TRBV20-1 | NA | CSVGVSSPLHF
TRBJ2-2 | TRBV19 | NA | CASTIARDTGELFF
TRBJ2-2 | TRBV30 | TRBD2 | CAWQGDYLHTEELFF
TRBJ1-5 | TRBV5-1 | NA | CASSLGGAGQPQHF
TRBJ2-3 | TRBV7-2 | NA | CASSFLPSTDTQYF
TRBJ2-1 | TRBV7-3 | NA | CASSLMGNNEQFF
TRBJ2-5 | TRBV6-6 | NA | CASSYRQEAETQYF
TRBJ2-1 | TRBV19 | NA | CASSIAAGEPYNEQFF
TRBJ2-7 | TRBV20-1 | NA | CSARDKGGGAYEQYF
TRBJ1-1 | TRBV14 | NA | CASSQYQEAFF
TRBJ1-2 | TRBV6-1 | NA | CASSYLGELNYGYTF
TRBJ1-1 | TRBV5-6 | NA | CASSLVYMNTEAFF
TRBJ1-6 | TRBV20-1 | NA | CSARSFGSSYNSPLHF
TRBJ2-3 | TRBV11-1 | TRBD2 | CASSNAPGLANTDTQYF
TRBJ2-3 | TRBV5-5 | TRBD2 | CASTPSTWAGGSTTDTQYF
TRBJ1-4 | TRBV12-3/TRBV12-4 | TRBD1 | CAGKEGACEKLFF
TRBJ2-4 | TRBV15 | TRBD1 | CATRAYTGTGQYF
TRBJ2-7 | TRBV11-2 | NA | CASSLDREQYF
TRBJ1-5 | TRBV11-3 | NA | CASSTQPDQPQHF
TRBJ2-1 | TRBV7-2 | TRBD1 | CASSYWTGALNGQFF
TRBJ1-2 | TRBV12-3/TRBV12-4 | NA | CASTPGGTFNYGYTF
TRBJ1-2 | TRBV19 | TRBD1 | CASSTGQGAPSGYTF
TRBJ2-2 | TRBV30 | NA | CAWNQGPAGELFF
TRBJ2-7 | TRBV6-1 | TRBD2 | CASSEAGGRVYEQYF
TRBJ2-2 | TRBV20-1 | TRBD2 | CSATGLAPANTGELFF
TRBJ2-1 | TRBV20-1 | TRBD2 | CSAREPSGSSYNEQFF
TRBJ2-7 | TRBV29-1 | TRBD1 | CSVQGQGYEQYF
TRBJ2-1 | TRBV24-1 | NA | CATSDLNEGHEQFF